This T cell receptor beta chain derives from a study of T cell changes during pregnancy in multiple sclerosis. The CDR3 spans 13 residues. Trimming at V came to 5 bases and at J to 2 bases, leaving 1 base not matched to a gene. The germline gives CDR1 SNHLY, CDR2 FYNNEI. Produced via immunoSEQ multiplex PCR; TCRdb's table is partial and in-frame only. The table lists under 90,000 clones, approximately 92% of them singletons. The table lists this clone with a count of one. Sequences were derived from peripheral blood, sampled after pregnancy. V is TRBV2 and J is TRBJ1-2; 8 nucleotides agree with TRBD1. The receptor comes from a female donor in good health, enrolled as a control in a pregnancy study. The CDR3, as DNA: TGTGCCAGCAGTAGGACAGGGAACTATGGCTACACCTTC. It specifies CASSRTGNYGYTF.